This T cell receptor (beta chain) was retrieved from a study of T cell responses to AZD1222 COVID-19 vaccine (dated by TCRdb to the early 2020s). With regard to the full study: TCR sequencing was performed for fewer than 250 trial participants, of whom around 210 were given two doses of AZD1222 and around 25 were given two doses of MenACWY control vaccine. Trial participants were enrolled by age into subgroups of 18-55, 56-69 and 70-plus years, and about 150, 27 and 61 TCR-sequenced participants, respectively, were included in these subgroups.

Taken with the paper, the label for time point translates to: baseline before first vaccination. The label giving this sample's treatment or condition can be read as: meningococcal conjugate vaccine given as trial control. Vaccinee samples came from UK trials COV001 and COV002, including a single-blind randomized controlled phase 2/3 trial of AZD1222 (ChAdOx1 nCoV-19) in healthy adults. Trial participant PBMC samples were collected at day 0 and day 28 after the second dose for TCRbeta chain sequencing. The full study reports these points: Nearly half of unique spike-specific TCRs reportedly recognized epitopes outside regions mutated in the B.1.351 and B.1.1.7 variants. Most participants were white British and females outnumbered males, and the authors suggested that clonal diversity may have been underestimated. In the small 56-69-year group, the increase in depth fell short of significance, most likely because of low power. The whole spike protein was spanned by vaccine-associated CD4 TCRs, and dominant responses were seen in regions 160-218 and 743-854. Conclusions about previously exposed vaccinees are limited, since just 5 or 6 AZD1222 recipients were seropositive for SARS-CoV-2 at baseline. A significant rise in spike-specific TCR breadth and depth was observed after two AZD1222 doses relative to day 0 and relative to MenACWY recipients. Because no samples from the day 14 peak response were available, repertoires could be characterized only after the peak T cell response.

V is cut back by 3 bases and J by 0 bases, with 14 bases in the junction unmatched. CDR1 and CDR2, looked up from the germline V gene, are WSHSY and SAAADI. Its CDR3 holds 20 amino acids, cysteine through phenylalanine. The read is trimmed to its CDR3 DNA, 60 bases read in frame from base 1. The CDR3 regions of human TCRbeta chains were analyzed by immunosequencing. The original methods were these. TCRs in the repertoires were matched against a reference library of SARS-CoV-2-specific TCRs that had been generated with the MIRA antigen-specificity platform. Breadth was defined as the fraction of unique TCRs that were SARS-CoV-2-associated. Depth was defined as the fraction of total T cells that were SARS-CoV-2-associated. Using the MIRA data, each spike-specific TCR was assigned both to the spike region to which the TCR was reactive and to a CD4 or CD8 class. Log10-transformed breadth and depth values were compared by one-way ANOVA with Sidak's multiple comparisons tests. In its TCRdb copy, this immuneACCESS table keeps in-frame sequences only and misses some clones. Where compared with another copy, unresolved V genes explain less than half of these, and the others have no known cause. The DNA gave D and trimming, while V, J and clone size come from that table. This sample comprises about 120,000 clones, roughly 88% of them detected only once. Jointly, the top ten make up around a sixth of the sample.

About this clone itself: No cognate antigen has been identified for it. There are no base qualities to consult, and no much larger clone falls within one base.

Material: peripheral blood, obtained on day 0 of MenACWY control vaccination. The rearrangement joined TRBV10-2 to TRBJ2-2; 9 central nucleotides agree with TRBD2. The sequence was collected from an adult in good health. CDR3 region: CASSDYGAAAGGPNTGELFF. The nucleotides read TGCGCCAGCAGTGATTATGGTGCCGCGGCGGGAGGGCCGAACACCGGGGAGCTGTTTTTT.